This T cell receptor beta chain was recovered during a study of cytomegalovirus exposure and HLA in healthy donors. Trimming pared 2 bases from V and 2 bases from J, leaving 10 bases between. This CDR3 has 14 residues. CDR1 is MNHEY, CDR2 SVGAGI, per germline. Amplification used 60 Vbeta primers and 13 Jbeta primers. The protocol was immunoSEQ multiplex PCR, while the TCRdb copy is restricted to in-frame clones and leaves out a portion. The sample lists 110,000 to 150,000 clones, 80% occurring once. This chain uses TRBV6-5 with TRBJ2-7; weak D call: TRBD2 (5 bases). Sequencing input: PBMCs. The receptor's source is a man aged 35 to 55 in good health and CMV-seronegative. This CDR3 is CASSYGQTTYEQYF. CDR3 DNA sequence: TGTGCCAGCAGTTACGGGCAGACTACCTACGAGCAGTACTTC.